This T cell receptor beta chain was profiled in a study of blood T cell repertoires in COVID-19. As for the study in general: PBMCs, B-cell-depleted T cells, or T cells were the source of the cDNA or gDNA that made up the material.

Produced via immunoSEQ multiplex PCR; TCRdb's table is partial and in-frame only. The sample has tens of thousands of clones, roughly 89% seen once. Trimming left V 5 bases short and J 3 bases short, with 5 bases between. This CDR3 spans 12 amino acids. Germline V CDR1 and CDR2: MGHDK, SYGVNS. Living in under 30 US areas, the participants were between 18 and 89 years of age. Clinical history as reported by participants underpinned cohort assignment. The receptor's source is a woman aged 45-59 years with acute COVID-19. The sequenced material came from PBMCs or T cells enriched from blood (not recorded which). The V call is TRBV25-1, the J call TRBJ2-1; D is unclear. In nucleotides, the CDR3 is TGTGCCAGCAGTTACGGCTACAATGAGCAGTTCTTC. This gives the protein CASSYGYNEQFF.